These T cell receptor beta chains were read from a single sample in a study of CD8 T cells in Susac syndrome. Via MiXCR, TCRdb re-called the immunoSEQ multiplex PCR reads, giving one row per CDR3 protein. In the table there are 150,000 to 200,000 distinct CDR3 sequences, around 95% of which are singletons. The sequenced sample was CD8+ T cells from PBMCs. These receptors were taken from a human donor with Susac syndrome. Both conserved end residues are part of each CDR3. The D gene is left open where the match is weak. Size values are once, few and many counts, or a class for expanded clones, and some rows have none.

TRBJ1-5,.,.,TRBV28,CASSLNGKRDQPQHF,TGTGCCAGCAGTTTAAATGGGAAAAGGGATCAGCCCCAGCATTTT
TRBJ2-1,.,.,TRBV13,CASSPRDRTYNEQFF,TGTGCCAGCAGCCCCAGGGACCGAACCTACAATGAGCAGTTCTTC
TRBJ1-2,.,.,TRBV5-6,CASSLGRGHGYTF,TGTGCCAGCAGCTTGGGGAGGGGACATGGCTACACCTTC
TRBJ1-3,.,.,TRBV7-9,CAGYDGSGNTIYF,TGTGCCGGATACGACGGCTCTGGAAACACCATATATTTT
TRBJ2-7,.,.,TRBV30,CAWSGTYEQYF,TGTGCCTGGAGTGGCACCTACGAGCAGTACTTC
TRBJ1-2,TRBD1,.,TRBV5-1,CASSLATGGNGYTF,TGCGCCAGCAGCTTGGCGACAGGGGGCAATGGCTACACCTTC
TRBJ2-7,TRBD2,.,TRBV5-1,CASSWGGLAVLDAGYEQYF,TGCGCCAGCAGCTGGGGAGGACTAGCGGTGCTCGATGCTGGCTACGAGCAGTACTTC
TRBJ1-2,TRBD1,.,TRBV12-3/TRBV12-4,CASRPTGAGGYTF,TGTGCCAGCAGACCCACAGGGGCTGGCGGCTACACCTTC
TRBJ1-2,.,once,TRBV2,CASSEPDYYGYTF,TGTGCCAGCAGTGAGCCAGACTACTATGGCTACACCTTC
TRBJ2-7,TRBD2,.,TRBV4-2,CASSYGTSGSYEQYF,TGTGCCAGCAGTTACGGGACTAGCGGCTCCTACGAGCAGTACTTC
TRBJ1-6,.,.,TRBV27,CASSLLGDDYNSPLHF,TGTGCCAGCAGTTTGCTGGGGGACGATTATAATTCACCCCTCCACTTT
TRBJ2-7,TRBD1,.,TRBV5-1,CASSLASGQGHYEQYF,TGCGCCAGCAGCTTGGCCTCTGGACAGGGACACTACGAGCAGTACTTC
TRBJ2-3,.,.,TRBV7-6,CASSPPSSLAQYF,TGTGCCAGCAGCCCCCCCTCTTCACTTGCGCAGTATTTT
TRBJ2-7,TRBD2,.,TRBV9,CASSGTSGGREQYF,TGTGCCAGCAGCGGGACTAGCGGGGGTCGCGAGCAGTACTTC
TRBJ1-5,.,.,TRBV15,CATSRDGTWGQPQHF,TGTGCCACCAGCAGAGATGGGACGTGGGGCCAGCCCCAGCATTTT
TRBJ2-7,TRBD1,few,TRBV29-1,CSVRDRTYEQYF,TGCAGCGTGAGGGACAGGACCTACGAGCAGTACTTC
TRBJ1-1,.,.,TRBV30,CAWRMNTEAFF,TGTGCCTGGAGAATGAACACTGAAGCTTTCTTT
TRBJ2-5,.,.,TRBV3-1,CASSQFGETQYF,TGTGCCAGCAGCCAATTCGGAGAGACCCAGTACTTC
TRBJ1-1,.,.,TRBV9,CASSPQSTGYTEAFF,TGTGCCAGCAGCCCCCAAAGTACAGGGTACACTGAAGCTTTCTTT
TRBJ2-2,TRBD2,.,TRBV2,CASEGTSDTGELFF,TGTGCCAGCGAGGGGACTAGCGACACCGGGGAGCTGTTTTTT
TRBJ2-2,TRBD1,once,TRBV12-3/TRBV12-4,CASRWTGTGELFF,TGTGCCAGCAGATGGACAGGGACCGGGGAGCTGTTTTTT
TRBJ1-2,.,.,TRBV11-2,CASSLVLQGSADGYTF,TGTGCCAGCAGCTTAGTTCTGCAGGGCAGTGCGGATGGCTACACCTTC
TRBJ1-4,TRBD1,.,TRBV30,CAWSVYTDRGEKLFF,TGTGCCTGGAGTGTATATACGGACAGGGGGGAAAAACTGTTTTTT
TRBJ2-6,.,once,TRBV29-1,CSVERASGANVLTF,TGCAGCGTTGAGAGAGCTTCTGGGGCCAACGTCCTGACTTTC